This T cell receptor (beta chain) emerged from a study of blood T cell repertoires in COVID-19. The CDR3 consists of 13 residues. CDR1 and CDR2 (germline): KGHDR, SFDVKD. Trimming stripped 4 bases from V and 7 bases from J, with 10 bases between. This clone was counted only a few times. In the authors' methods: Reference gene primer amplification yielded estimated nucleated cell counts. Repertoires were generated with immunoSEQ multiplex PCR, while TCRdb's copy carries only in-frame clones and drops some. V, J and clone size reflect that table, while D and trimming were determined from the DNA. This table has over 150,000 clones, about 80% appearing once.

Sequencing was done on a sample of PBMCs or T cells enriched from blood (not recorded which). This chain connects TRBV24-1 to TRBJ1-5, with D possibly matching TRBD1 (6 bases). The TCR originated in a woman aged 55-69 years who had recovered from COVID-19. This CDR3 is CATSEGQGQPQHF. CDR3 DNA: TGTGCCACCAGTGAGGGACAAGGGCAGCCCCAGCATTTT.